What follows are 3 T cell receptor beta chains derived from one specimen sequenced in a study of CD8 T cell repertoires and HIV-1 epitope variants. Produced via immunoSEQ multiplex PCR; TCRdb's table is partial and in-frame only. Among approximately 7,400 clones listed, around 62% were seen once. Their antigens remain unidentified. The specimen was cultured CD8+ T cells derived from PBMCs. The receptors originated from a male donor with HIV.

The chain carries TRBV29-1 and TRBJ2-7; D remains unclear. Germline CDR1 SQVTM, CDR2 ANQGSEA. This CDR3 is 11 amino acids long. V was trimmed by 2 bases and J by 4 bases, leaving 6 bases between them. The CDR3 sequence is CSVETGYEQYF. The CDR3 bases are TGCAGCGTTGAAACCGGTTACGAGCAGTACTTC.

This rearrangement joins TRBV28 to TRBJ2-7; D might be TRBD1 (5 bases). The CDR3 is made up of 15 amino acids. Germline lookup yields CDR1 MDHEN and CDR2 SYDVKM. V was clipped by 6 bases and J by 3 bases, with 18 bases between them. The DNA of the CDR3 is TGTGCCAGCAGCTCCCCTTCGACAGCTTACTACGAGCAGTACTTC. Translated, it gives CASSSPSTAYYEQYF.

The chain joins TRBV6-6 to TRBJ2-3; 8 nucleotides align to TRBD2. Germline CDR1 and CDR2: MNHNY and SVGAGI (reference sequence). The ends lost 0 bases at V and 1 base at J; junction bases unmatched: 3. The CDR3 extends over 16 amino acids. CDR3 DNA: TGTGCCAGCAGTTACTCGGGTAGCGGGGGCACAGATACGCAGTATTTT. It translates to CASSYSGSGGTDTQYF.